This is a list of T cell receptor beta chains from one sample in a study of response to subunit inactivated influenza vaccine. TCRdb fed the RT-PCR reads into MiXCR, producing one record per CDR3 protein. Counted here are 500,000 or so distinct CDR3 sequences, approximately 16% occurring once; the ten biggest clones make up roughly 3.1%. The source material was CD4+ T cells sorted from PBMCs, sampled less than 25 months after vaccination. The receptors were sampled from a man aged 45 to 75 who received an inactivated influenza vaccine. Both conserved end residues are part of each CDR3. D genes are given only for firm matches. A row's size may be missing; if present it is once, few, many or a size class.

clone_size j_call d_call v_call cdr3_length cdr3_nt cdr3_aa
- TRBJ2-2 - TRBV4-3 15 TGCGCCAGCAGCCAAGCCAGGGTTGGGACCGGGGAGCTGTTTTTT CASSQARVGTGELFF
few TRBJ1-3 TRBD1 TRBV7-9 14 TGTGCCAGCAGCACAGGGGGCAGAGGAAACACCATATATTTT CASSTGGRGNTIYF
few TRBJ2-7 - TRBV28 15 TGTGCCAGCAGTTTATCCGGGTCCAGCTCCTACGAGCAGTACTTC CASSLSGSSSYEQYF
- TRBJ1-2 - TRBV5-1 11 TGCGCCAGCAGCCGATTACTTGGCTACACCTTC CASSRLLGYTF
- TRBJ2-5 - TRBV9 13 TGTGCCAGCAGCGTAGGAGTTACGGAGAAAGTGTACTTC CASSVGVTEKVYF
few TRBJ2-7 TRBD1 TRBV5-1 17 TGCGCCAGCAGCTTGGCAACAGGGGAACCCTTAGTCTACGAGCAGTACTTC CASSLATGEPLVYEQYF
- TRBJ2-7 - TRBV28 15 TGTGCCAGCAGTTCTCCGCCGACAGGAGCCTACGAGCAGTACTTC CASSSPPTGAYEQYF
few TRBJ2-1 TRBD2 TRBV11-1 19 TGTGCCAGCAGCCGCGGGACTAGCGGGGGCGGGAACACCTACAATGAGCAGTTCTTC CASSRGTSGGGNTYNEQFF
many TRBJ2-1 TRBD2 TRBV5-1 17 TGCGCCAGCAGCTCTGCTAGCGGGAGTAGTTCCTACAATGAGCAGTTCTTC CASSSASGSSSYNEQFF
few TRBJ2-1 TRBD1 TRBV18 14 TGTGCCAGCTCAGTCCGGGACAGGGAAAATGAGCAGTTCTTC CASSVRDRENEQFF
few TRBJ2-7 - TRBV28 12 TGTGCCAGCAGTTTATTGGGGGAAAAGCAGTACTTC CASSLLGEKQYF
- TRBJ1-1 - TRBV4-2 13 TGTGCCAGCAGCCAAGATGGGCTGGAGGAAGCTTTCTTT CASSQDGLEEAFF
few TRBJ2-1 - TRBV29-1 12 TGCAGCGCCGCCGGTTACCGCAATGAGCAGTTCTTC CSAAGYRNEQFF
- TRBJ2-1 - TRBV5-1 15 TGCGCCAGCAGCCCGGGGGCCACCTCCTACAATGAGCAGTTCTTC CASSPGATSYNEQFF
- TRBJ2-1 TRBD2 TRBV20-1 15 TGCAGGGCCGCCCTTGACCGGGGGGGATACAATGAGCAGTTCTTC CRAALDRGGYNEQFF
many TRBJ2-7 - TRBV3-1 15 TGTGCCAGCAGCCAATCCTCCGGCAGCTCCTACGAGCAGTACTTC CASSQSSGSSYEQYF
few TRBJ1-6 TRBD1 TRBV12-3/TRBV12-4 14 TGTGCCAGCAGCAGTGGGACAGGGGGTTCACCCCTCCACTTT CASSSGTGGSPLHF
- TRBJ1-1 - TRBV7-3 13 TGTGCCAGCAGCTTACAGGTAAAAACTGAAGCTTTCTTT CASSLQVKTEAFF
many TRBJ2-4 TRBD2 TRBV4-3 20 TGCGCCAGCAGCCAAGATGTGGAAACGGGAGGGAGGCTAGCCAAAAACATTCAGTACTTC CASSQDVETGGRLAKNIQYF
- TRBJ1-2 - TRBV20-1 11 TGCAGTGCTAGAAAGGCCTATGGCTACACCTTC CSARKAYGYTF
few TRBJ2-5 TRBD2 TRBV3-1 15 TGTGCCAGCAGCCAGCTGACTAGCGGCAAAGAGACCCAGTACTTC CASSQLTSGKETQYF
few TRBJ2-1 TRBD2 TRBV4-2 18 TGTGCCAGCAGCCAAGATGAGAAGCGGGGGGGCCTCTACAATGAGCAGTTCTTC CASSQDEKRGGLYNEQFF
many TRBJ2-5 - TRBV5-6 14 TGTGCCAGCAGCTTGTCGCGGGACCAAGAGACCCAGTACTTC CASSLSRDQETQYF
many TRBJ2-1 - TRBV11-3 18 TGTGCCAGCAGCTTAGATCTCACTAGAAAATACTCCTACAATGAGCAGTTCTTC CASSLDLTRKYSYNEQFF
- TRBJ2-7 TRBD2 TRBV11-2 15 TGTGCCAGCAGCATTACTAGCGGTGAACCCTACGAGCAGTACTTC CASSITSGEPYEQYF
few TRBJ1-1 - TRBV3-1 15 TGTGCCAGCAGCCAAGATCTTCCCACAGCCAGAAAAGCTTTCTTT CASSQDLPTARKAFF
few TRBJ2-3 TRBD2 TRBV20-1 13 TGCAGTGCTCCGGGACTAGCGTGGGATACGCAGTATTTT CSAPGLAWDTQYF
few TRBJ2-1 - TRBV18 16 TGTGCCAGCTCACCACCGGTTAGGGGGGCCTACAATGAGCAGTTCTTC CASSPPVRGAYNEQFF
- TRBJ2-1 TRBD1 TRBV5-5 16 TGTGCCAGCAGCTCCGGACAGGGACGGAGCTACAATGAGCAGTTCTTC CASSSGQGRSYNEQFF
- TRBJ1-6 - TRBV21-1 15 TGTGCCAGCTTAAGGGGCCCCTCCTATAATTCACCCCTCCACTTT CASLRGPSYNSPLHF
few TRBJ2-3 TRBD1 TRBV10-3 14 TGTGCCATCAGCGGACAGGGGGCTAGAGATACGCAGTATTTT CAISGQGARDTQYF
few TRBJ2-7 TRBD1 TRBV28 16 TGTGCCAGCAGTTTACCGTTGGCAGGGGGTCTCTACGAGCAGTACTTC CASSLPLAGGLYEQYF
few TRBJ1-1 TRBD1 TRBV20-1 14 TGCAGTGCGCTAGACAGGGATGTGCGCACTGAAGCTTTCTTT CSALDRDVRTEAFF
few TRBJ2-7 TRBD2 TRBV11-2 16 TGTGCCAGCAGCTTAGTCGGGGCGGGAGTGGTATACGAGCAGTACTTC CASSLVGAGVVYEQYF
- TRBJ2-1 - TRBV7-8 16 TGTGCCAGCAGCTTAGGGGCGGGTCTCTCCTACAATGAGCAGTTCTTC CASSLGAGLSYNEQFF
many TRBJ1-1 - TRBV27 16 TGTGCCACCTTAAAGGGGGTGGGACGGAGGAACACTGAAGCTTTCTTT CATLKGVGRRNTEAFF
few TRBJ2-5 - TRBV7-2 15 TGTGCCAGCAGCTTAGGTTACGGCAGGGCGGAGACCCAGTACTTC CASSLGYGRAETQYF
- TRBJ2-2 - TRBV5-1 15 TGCGCCAGCAGCTTCATCTCTAGCGTAGCCGGGGAGCTGTTTTTT CASSFISSVAGELFF
few TRBJ2-3 TRBD1 TRBV29-1 15 TGCAGCGTTGGGACAGGCAGCCCTAGCACAGATACGCAGTATTTT CSVGTGSPSTDTQYF
- TRBJ2-5 - TRBV5-5 16 TGTGCCAGCAGCTTGGGCCGGGCCCCCGACCGAGAGACCCAGTACTTC CASSLGRAPDRETQYF
many TRBJ2-1 TRBD1 TRBV20-1 13 TGCAGCGTCCGGACAGGGGCTCGGATTGAGCAGTTCTTC CSVRTGARIEQFF
few TRBJ2-1 - TRBV3-1 14 TGTGCCAGCAGCCAAGCCAGTCCCTACAATGAGCAGTTCTTC CASSQASPYNEQFF
many TRBJ1-4 - TRBV29-1 13 TGCAGCGTTGTTGAGGGCTCGAATGAAAAACTGTTTTTT CSVVEGSNEKLFF
few TRBJ1-4 - TRBV29-1 13 TGCAGCATAAGACGGGACATTAATGAAAAACTGTTTTTT CSIRRDINEKLFF
few TRBJ2-7 - TRBV24-1 16 TGTGCCACCTCCGAGGGGCCGGCAGGGATGAACTACGAGCAGTACTTC CATSEGPAGMNYEQYF
few TRBJ2-3 - TRBV20-1 10 TGCAGTGCTATTTTAGATACGCAGTATTTT CSAILDTQYF
- TRBJ2-5 TRBD2 TRBV10-3 16 TGTGCCATCAGTGAGCCACTAGCGGGCGGCCCGGGGCCCCAGTACTTC CAISEPLAGGPGPQYF
few TRBJ1-2 - TRBV5-1 13 TGCGCCAGCAGCTTGGGAGATATCTATGGCTACACCTTC CASSLGDIYGYTF
many TRBJ2-5 - TRBV20-1 13 TGCAGTGCTAGTTTGGCCTTTACTGAGACCCAGTACTTC CSASLAFTETQYF
many TRBJ1-2 - TRBV6-5 13 TGTGCCAGCAGTTCACAGGGCGGGCACGGCTACACCTTC CASSSQGGHGYTF
few TRBJ2-3 - TRBV12-1 16 TGTGCCAGCAGCTCCTTAGGACCCTGTGGTACAGATACGCAGTATTTT CASSSLGPCGTDTQYF